This paragraph covers one T cell receptor (beta chain) sequence. This sample is part of a study of T cells in Graves' hyperthyroidism and ophthalmopathy. The CDR3 regions of TCR beta were amplified from RNA transcripts. A first-round RT-PCR of the TCR CDR3 used the HTBI primer set. TCRdb called the multiplex PCR reads again in MiXCR, with one record for every CDR3 protein. Of some 350,000 distinct CDR3 sequences listed, approximately 25% are singletons. The study enrolled patients aged 18 to 65 with newly diagnosed hyperthyroidism of under 2 months' duration. Sequencing input: blood. This TCR came from a man in his fifties with Graves' hyperthyroidism.

CDR3 nucleotides: TGCGCCAGCGACTCGGGACTAGCGGGAGGGAGAACTAGCACAGATACGCAGTATTTT. Encoded protein: CASDSGLAGGRTSTDTQYF. The chain couples TRBV5-1 to TRBJ2-3; TRBD2 agrees at 16 bases. The CDR3 consists of 19 residues. CDR1 SGHRS and CDR2 YFSETQ come from the germline V gene. Trimming cost V 7 bases and J 0 bases; bases outside gene matches: 11.